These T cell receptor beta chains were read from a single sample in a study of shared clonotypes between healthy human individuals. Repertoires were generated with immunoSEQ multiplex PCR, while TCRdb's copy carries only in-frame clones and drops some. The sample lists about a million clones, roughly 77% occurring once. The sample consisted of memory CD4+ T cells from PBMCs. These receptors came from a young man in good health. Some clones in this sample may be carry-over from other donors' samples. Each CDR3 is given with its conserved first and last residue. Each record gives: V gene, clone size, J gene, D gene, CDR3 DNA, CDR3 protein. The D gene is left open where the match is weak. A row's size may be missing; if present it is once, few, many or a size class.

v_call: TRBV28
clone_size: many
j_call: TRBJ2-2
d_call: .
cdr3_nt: TGTGCCAGCAGTCTAATAGGGGCTAAAAACACCGGGGAGCTGTTTTTT
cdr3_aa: CASSLIGAKNTGELFF

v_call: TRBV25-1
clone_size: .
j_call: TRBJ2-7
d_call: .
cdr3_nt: TGTGCCAGCAGTGATATCCGGCTAGCGTCTAACGAGCAGTACTTC
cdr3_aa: CASSDIRLASNEQYF

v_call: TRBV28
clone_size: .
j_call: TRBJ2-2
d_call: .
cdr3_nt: TGTGCCAGCACCCTCCTTGGGGAGCTGTTTTTT
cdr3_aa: CASTLLGELFF

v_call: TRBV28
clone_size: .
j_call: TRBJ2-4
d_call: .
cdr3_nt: TGTGCCAGCAGTTTACTGGGGAACATTCAGTACTTC
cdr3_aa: CASSLLGNIQYF

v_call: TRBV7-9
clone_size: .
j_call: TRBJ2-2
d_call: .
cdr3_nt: TGTGCCAGCAGCTTAGTCAGCGGGGAGCTGTTTTTT
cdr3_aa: CASSLVSGELFF

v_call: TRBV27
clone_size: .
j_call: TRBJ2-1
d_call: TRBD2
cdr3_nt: TGTGCCAGCAGGCCCCTGGGCGGGGGATCCTACAATGAGCAGTTCTTC
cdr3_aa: CASRPLGGGSYNEQFF

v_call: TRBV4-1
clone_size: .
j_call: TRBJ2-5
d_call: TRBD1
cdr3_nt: TGCGCCAGCAGCCACGGACAGGGGCCCCAAGAGACCCAGTACTTC
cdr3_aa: CASSHGQGPQETQYF

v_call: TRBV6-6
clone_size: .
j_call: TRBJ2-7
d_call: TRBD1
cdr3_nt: TGTGCCAGCAAGGGGGCAGGGGGCGCTGGGCAGTACTTC
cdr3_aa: CASKGAGGAGQYF

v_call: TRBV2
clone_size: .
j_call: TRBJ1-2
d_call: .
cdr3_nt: TGTGCCAGCAGTGATCCCCGGTCCTATGGCTACACCTTC
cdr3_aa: CASSDPRSYGYTF

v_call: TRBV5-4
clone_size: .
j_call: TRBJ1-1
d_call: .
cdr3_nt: TGTGCCAGCAGCTTTGACGGGAAGAACACTGAAGCTTTCTTT
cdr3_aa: CASSFDGKNTEAFF

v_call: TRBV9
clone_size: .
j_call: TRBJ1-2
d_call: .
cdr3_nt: TGTGCCAGCAGCGTGTCCGGGTTTGAGGGCTACACCTTC
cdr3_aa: CASSVSGFEGYTF

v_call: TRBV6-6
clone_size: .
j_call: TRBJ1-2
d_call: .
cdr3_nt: TGTGCCAGCAGGCACACGGTAGGCTATGGCTACACCTTC
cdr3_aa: CASRHTVGYGYTF

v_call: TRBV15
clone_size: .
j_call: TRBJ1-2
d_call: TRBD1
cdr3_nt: TGTGCCACCAGCCCAAAACCGGGACAGAACTATGGCTACACCTTC
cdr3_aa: CATSPKPGQNYGYTF

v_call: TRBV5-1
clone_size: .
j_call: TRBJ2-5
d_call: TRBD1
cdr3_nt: TGCGCCAGCAGCGGAACCGGGACAGCGCAAGAGACCCAGTACTTC
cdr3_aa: CASSGTGTAQETQYF

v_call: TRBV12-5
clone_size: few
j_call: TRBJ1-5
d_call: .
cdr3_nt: TGTGCTAGTGTCGGGGGGAGCAATCAGCCCCAGCATTTT
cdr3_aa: CASVGGSNQPQHF

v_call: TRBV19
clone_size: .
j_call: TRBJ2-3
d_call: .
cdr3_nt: TGTGCCAGTACGGGCCGGACAGATACGCAGTATTTT
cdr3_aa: CASTGRTDTQYF

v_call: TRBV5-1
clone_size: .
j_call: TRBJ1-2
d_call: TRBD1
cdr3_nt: TGCGCCAGCAGCTTGGCACGGGGACAGGACTATGGCTACACCTTC
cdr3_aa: CASSLARGQDYGYTF

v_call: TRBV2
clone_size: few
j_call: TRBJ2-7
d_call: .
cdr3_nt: TGTGCCAGCAGTGACTACGAGCAGTACTTC
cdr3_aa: CASSDYEQYF

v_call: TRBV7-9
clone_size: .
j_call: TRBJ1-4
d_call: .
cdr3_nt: TGTGCCAGCAGCTTAGCTAGGGACGGAAATGAAAAACTGTTTTTT
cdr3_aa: CASSLARDGNEKLFF

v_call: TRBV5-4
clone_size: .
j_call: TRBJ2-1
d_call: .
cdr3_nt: TGTGCCAGCAGCCAGTTCGGCCAGGGAAGTGCCGATGAGCAGTTCTTC
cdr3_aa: CASSQFGQGSADEQFF

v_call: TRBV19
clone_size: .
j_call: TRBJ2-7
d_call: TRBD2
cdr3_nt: TGTGCCAGTAGTATAAGGAGACTAGCGGGAGGCCGCTCCTACGAGCAGTACTTC
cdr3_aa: CASSIRRLAGGRSYEQYF

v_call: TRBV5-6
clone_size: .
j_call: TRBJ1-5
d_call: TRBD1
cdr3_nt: TGTGCCAGCAGCGTGAACAGGGGCGCCGGCAATCAGCCCCAGCATTTT
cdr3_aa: CASSVNRGAGNQPQHF

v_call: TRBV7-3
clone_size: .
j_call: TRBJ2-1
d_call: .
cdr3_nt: TGTGCCAGCTCGGGGCCGGCAGGTGAGCAGTTCTTC
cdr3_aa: CASSGPAGEQFF